The 7 T cell receptor beta chains in this list originate from one sample, sequenced in a study of metastatic and nonmetastatic thyroid tumors. With MiXCR, TCRdb called clones anew from the PCR reads. The table has 15,000 to 20,000 clones, roughly 25% seen once. Ahead of thyroid surgery, no patient had received treatment of any kind. The sample consisted of tumor tissue. These receptors originate from a female donor with papillary thyroid cancer or a benign thyroid nodule (not recorded which). Some clones in this sample may be carry-over from other donors' samples.

A few counts support this clone. This may come from a read error, since a much larger clone is one base off. The chain carries TRBV29-1 and TRBJ1-1; weak D call: TRBD1 (5 bases). This CDR3 spans 10 amino acids. Per germline, CDR1 SQVTM and CDR2 ANQGSEA. Trimming pared 4 bases from V and 6 bases from J, leaving 6 bases between. The CDR3 coding sequence is TGCAGCGTTGTGGGGCCTGAAGCTTTCTTT. Protein product: CSVVGPEAFF.

This clone was picked up many times. V gene TRBV25-1 combines with J gene TRBJ2-1; no clear D. Germline V lookup: CDR1 MGHDK, CDR2 SYGVNS. Trimming removed 5 bases at V and 6 bases at J, with 11 bases between. The CDR3 extends over 13 amino acids. The CDR3 DNA is TGTGCCAGCAGTATACACTGGGTCAATGAGCAGTTCTTC. Translating it yields CASSIHWVNEQFF.

This clone was seen many times. The sample carries other DNA sequences with the same CDR3. This chain joins TRBV2 and TRBJ2-5; 7 positions match TRBD2. This CDR3 has 13 residues. CDR1 and CDR2 from the germline V gene are SNHLY and FYNNEI. V lost 4 bases and J lost 2; bases outside the gene matches: 1. The CDR3: CASSGREQETQYF. In nucleotides, the CDR3 is TGTGCCAGCAGTGGGCGGGAGCAAGAGACCCAGTACTTC.

The V gene is TRBV20-1, the J gene TRBJ2-3; no reliable D call. This CDR3 is built from 14 residues. From germline, CDR1 is DFQATT and CDR2 SNEGSKA (reference sequence). Trimming left V 5 bases short and J 6 bases short, with 18 bases between. The CDR3: CSAPSWYGRDTQYF. CDR3 nucleotides: TGCAGTGCTCCTTCTTGGTACGGCCGGGATACGCAGTATTTT.

The CDR3 nucleotides are TGTGCCAGCAGTCCACAGGGGACAGCCAATTCACCCCTCCACTTT. It codes for CASSPQGTANSPLHF. The rearrangement joins TRBV27 to TRBJ1-6; 7 nucleotides match TRBD1. Trimming at V came to 5 bases and at J to 7 bases, leaving 8 bases not matched to a gene. The CDR3 runs 15 residues. CDR1 MNHEY and CDR2 SMNVEV come from the germline V gene (reference sequence).

The CDR3 coding sequence is TGCAGTGCTAGAGATGGGACTAAGGGTTCCTACGAGCAGTACTTC. Translated: CSARDGTKGSYEQYF. The V gene is TRBV20-1, the J gene TRBJ2-7, with TRBD2 identical over 7 bases. After removal of 0 bases from V and 1 base from J, the junction contained 6 bases not matched to a gene. Germline loops: CDR1 DFQATT, CDR2 SNEGSKA (reference sequence). The CDR3 totals 15 residues.

This sequence joins TRBV2 and TRBJ2-7, with D possibly being TRBD1 (5 bases). V dropped 6 bases and J dropped 3 bases, with 27 bases sitting between them. Germline V CDR1 and CDR2: SNHLY, FYNNEI. This CDR3 spans 18 amino acids. The CDR3 spells CASRRNRLRLTGDYEQYF. The CDR3 DNA sequence: TGTGCCAGCAGACGGAACAGGTTACGCCTTACTGGGGACTACGAGCAGTACTTC.